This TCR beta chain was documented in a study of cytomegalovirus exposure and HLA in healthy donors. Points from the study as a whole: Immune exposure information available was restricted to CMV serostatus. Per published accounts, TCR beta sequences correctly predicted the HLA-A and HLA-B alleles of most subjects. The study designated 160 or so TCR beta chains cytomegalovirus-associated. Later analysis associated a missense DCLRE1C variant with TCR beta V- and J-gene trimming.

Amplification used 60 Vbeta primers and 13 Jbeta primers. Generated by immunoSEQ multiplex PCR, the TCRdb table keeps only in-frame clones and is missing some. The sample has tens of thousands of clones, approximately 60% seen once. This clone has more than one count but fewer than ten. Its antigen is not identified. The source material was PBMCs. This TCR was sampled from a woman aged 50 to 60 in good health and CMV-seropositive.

In DNA form, the CDR3 reads TGCGCCAGCAGCCAAGGGTGGGGGCTCAATCAGCCCCAGCATTTT. It yields the protein CASSQGWGLNQPQHF. The J gene is TRBJ1-5, the V gene TRBV4-3, with a weak D call TRBD1 (6 bases). The germline V gene has CDR1 LGHNA and CDR2 YSLEER. Trimming took off 1 base at V and 3 bases at J, with 10 bases between the two ends. The CDR3 covers 15 residues.